The 10 T cell receptor beta chains below were found in one sample sequenced in a study of T cells in localized non-small cell lung cancer. Data came from immunoSEQ multiplex PCR; TCRdb stores just in-frame clones and leaves some out. The table has about 24,000 clones, approximately 83% seen once; the top ten hold 5.8%. The specimen comprised peripheral blood, sampled before any cancer treatment. The receptors originated from a male donor older than 55 with stage II squamous cell lung carcinoma.

V usage is TRBV5-5 and J usage is TRBJ1-5; possible D gene TRBD1, 6 bases. This CDR3 region has 15 residues. Looked up from germline, CDR1 is SGHKS and CDR2 is YYEKEE (reference sequence). Trimming pared 4 bases from V and 0 bases from J, leaving 11 bases between. The DNA of the CDR3 is TGTGCCAGCAGCCGTGGACAGCCTAGCAATCAGCCCCAGCATTTT. Its translation: CASSRGQPSNQPQHF. Based on the CDR3 plus reference TRBV5-5 and TRBJ1-5, the full variable domain is DAGVTQSPTHLIKTRGQQVTLRCSPISGHKSVSWYQQVLGQGPQFIFQYYEKEERGRGNFPDRFSARQFPNYSSELNVNALLLGDSALYLCASSRGQPSNQPQHFGDGTRLSIL.

The chain has TRBV9 and TRBJ2-1; no definite D call. Germline V gives CDR1 SGDLS, CDR2 YYNGEE. The length of the CDR3 is 11 residues. V gave up 0 bases and J gave up 8 bases, with 3 bases separating them. CDR3 in DNA: TGTGCCAGCAGCGTAGCGGATGAGCAGTTCTTC. Amino acid sequence: CASSVADEQFF.

J is TRBJ1-2 and V is TRBV2, with 10 bases matching TRBD1. This CDR3 region has 15 residues. Germline V gene data show CDR1 as SNHLY and CDR2 as FYNNEI. J lost 5 bases, V lost 0 bases, and 3 bases had no gene match. The CDR3 sequence: CASSEAGQGSYGYTF. The DNA of the CDR3 is TGTGCCAGCAGTGAAGCGGGACAGGGGTCTTATGGCTACACCTTC.

The chain has TRBV7-2 and TRBJ1-5, with TRBD1 matching over 7 bases. Germline V gives CDR1 SGHTA, CDR2 FQGNSA. The junction had 6 bases not matched to a gene; V was cut back by 5 bases and J by 8 bases. The CDR3 covers 13 residues. This CDR3 is CASSPDRVKPQHF. The CDR3 nucleotides are TGTGCCAGCAGCCCCGACAGGGTGAAGCCCCAGCATTTT.

The chain joins TRBV6-5 to TRBJ2-1; 7 nucleotides align to TRBD2. The CDR3 covers 14 residues. V was clipped by 6 bases and J by 1 base; unmatched bases: 3. The germline CDR1 and CDR2 sequences are MNHEY and SVGAGI. The CDR3 coding sequence is TGTGCCAGCAGGGGAGGGGAATCCTACAATGAGCAGTTCTTC. This translates into CASRGGESYNEQFF.

This sequence joins TRBV28 and TRBJ1-2; 11 bases fit TRBD1. This CDR3 is 15 amino acids long. Losses at the gene ends were 6 bases for V and 7 bases for J; bases not matched to a gene: 10. CDR1 is MDHEN and CDR2 is SYDVKM in the germline V gene. CDR3 in amino acids: CASSRPGQGVSGYTF. In DNA, the CDR3 is TGTGCCAGCAGCCGACCGGGACAGGGGGTTAGTGGCTACACCTTC.

V and J are TRBV6-1 and TRBJ2-3, with D unclear. V was pared by 6 bases and J by 6 bases, with 10 bases between. Germline V gene data show CDR1 as MNHNS and CDR2 as SASEGT. CDR3 length: 12 amino acids. For the CDR3, the DNA is TGTGCCAGCAGCCACGTCAGGGATACGCAGTATTTT. It codes for CASSHVRDTQYF.

The J gene is TRBJ2-5, the V gene TRBV28; 8 bases agree with TRBD1. In germline, CDR1 is MDHEN, CDR2 SYDVKM. The ends lost 1 base at V and 5 bases at J; junction bases unmatched: 3. The CDR3 runs 14 residues. The CDR3 nucleotides read TGTGCCAGCAGTTTATCAGGGGGCATGGAGACCCAGTACTTC. Translation gives CASSLSGGMETQYF.

V gene TRBV28 combines with J gene TRBJ2-1, with D uncertain. The CDR3 length is 13 residues. From germline, CDR1 is MDHEN and CDR2 SYDVKM. V was trimmed by 3 bases and J by 6 bases, leaving 9 bases between them. CDR3 DNA sequence: TGTGCCAGCAGTTTGATCCGGGTCAATGAGCAGTTCTTC. Amino acids: CASSLIRVNEQFF. Looking up the rest from reference TRBV28 and TRBJ2-1 gives the full variable domain: DVKVTQSSRYLVKRTGEKVFLECVQDMDHENMFWYRQDPGLGLRLIYFSYDVKMKEKGDIPEGYSVSREKKERFSLILESASTNQTSMYLCASSLIRVNEQFFGPGTRLTVL.

This clone was counted once. The chain employs TRBV11-2 and TRBJ2-5; maybe TRBD2 (6 bases). CDR3 length: 14 amino acids. Germline V gives CDR1 SGHAT, CDR2 FQNNGV. V was cut by 5 bases and J by 5 bases, with 15 bases left in between. The DNA of the CDR3 is TGTGCCAGCAGCACCAGCGCGCGGGGTGAGACCCAGTACTTC. Residues: CASSTSARGETQYF.